This TCR beta chain originates from a study of T-cell memory formation after mild COVID-19. Across the whole study: TCR clusters were mostly confined to one donor each.

CDR3 length equals 16 residues. Trimming took 7 bases from V and 1 from J; bases not matched to a gene: 9. CDR1 and CDR2 from the germline V gene are MNHNY and SVGAGI (reference sequence). As for this clonotype: The antigen is undetermined.

TCRdb recomputed calls from the 5' RACE reads with MiXCR, one row per CDR3 protein. The sample records approximately 450,000 distinct CDR3 sequences, 18% being singletons. General study findings and limits: Mainly CM and EM harbored the contracting CD4+ clones; mainly EMRA harbored the CD8+ ones. In pre-infection memory, a portion of responding clones appeared, which suggested that cross-reactive memory joined.

The chain has TRBV6-6 and TRBJ2-5, with 10 bases matching TRBD1. The sample was PBMCs or a T cell subset sorted from them (not recorded which). This sequence originates from an adult woman who had mild COVID-19 (a few samples of this study predate the infection). Cell type and time point are not known. In nucleotides, the CDR3 is TGTGCCAGCACCCTCGGACAGGGGGTGGCCCAAGAGACCCAGTACTTC. It is translated as CASTLGQGVAQETQYF.